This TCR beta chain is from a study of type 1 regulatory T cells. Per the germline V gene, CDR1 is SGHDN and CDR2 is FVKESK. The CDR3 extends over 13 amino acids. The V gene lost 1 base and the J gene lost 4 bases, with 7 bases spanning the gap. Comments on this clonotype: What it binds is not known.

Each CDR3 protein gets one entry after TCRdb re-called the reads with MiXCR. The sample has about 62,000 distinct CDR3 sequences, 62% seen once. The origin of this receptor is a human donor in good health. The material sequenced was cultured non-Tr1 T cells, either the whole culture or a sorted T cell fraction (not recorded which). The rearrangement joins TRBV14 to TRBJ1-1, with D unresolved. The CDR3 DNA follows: TGTGCCAGCAGCCAAGTGGCGGTCACTGAAGCTTTCTTT. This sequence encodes CASSQVAVTEAFF. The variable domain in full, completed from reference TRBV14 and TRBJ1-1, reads EAGVTQFPSHSVIEKGQTVTLRCDPISGHDNLYWYRRVMGKEIKFLLHFVKESKQDESGMPNNRFLAERTGGTYSTLKVQPAELEDSGVYFCASSQVAVTEAFFGQGTRLTVV.